These 27 T cell receptor beta chains share one sample of origin, sequenced in a study of blood T cell repertoires in COVID-19. The data were produced by immunoSEQ multiplex PCR, yet TCRdb's version contains in-frame clones alone and is incomplete. Of 110,000 to 150,000 clones in the sample, around 81% were seen once. Sequenced: peripheral blood. Receptors were obtained from a human donor in a cohort sampled during active COVID-19.

This sequence joins TRBV27 and TRBJ2-7, with 8 bases lining up with TRBD1. Trimming took 6 bases from V and 6 from J; bases not matched to a gene: 10. The CDR3 runs to 14 residues. CDR1 is MNHEY and CDR2 is SMNVEV in the germline V gene (reference sequence). The CDR3 protein is CASRTGTDRGEQYF. The DNA for the CDR3 is TGTGCCAGCAGGACCGGGACTGACAGGGGCGAGCAGTACTTC.

The gene calls are TRBV28 and TRBJ1-2; 9 bases match TRBD1. The CDR3 spans 14 residues. Per the germline V gene, CDR1 is MDHEN and CDR2 is SYDVKM. After removal of 2 bases from V and 8 bases from J, the junction contained 6 bases not matched to a gene. CDR3 coding DNA: TGTGCCAGCAGTTTAGTACAGGGGGCTCACGGCTACACCTTC. It codes for CASSLVQGAHGYTF.

The rearrangement uses TRBV10-3 and TRBJ2-7; D possibly corresponds to TRBD1 (5 bases). Germline assignment: CDR1 ENHRY and CDR2 SYGVKD. The CDR3 totals 13 residues. The V gene lost 5 bases and the J gene lost 3 bases, with 11 bases spanning the gap. This CDR3 reads CAISKDKDYEQYF. The CDR3 nucleotides read TGTGCCATCAGTAAGGACAAAGACTACGAGCAGTACTTC.

V gene TRBV4-1 combines with J gene TRBJ2-1, with 10 bases lining up with TRBD2. Looked up from germline, CDR1 is MGHRA and CDR2 is YSYEKL. The CDR3 spans 14 residues. With 1 base clipped from V and 16 bases from J, the junction kept 10 bases outside the gene matches. The CDR3 loop is CASSQGQREGQKFF. DNA of the CDR3: TGCGCCAGCAGCCAAGGGCAGCGGGAGGGCCAGAAATTCTTC.

The chain has TRBV11-3 and TRBJ2-1; D unclear. Germline assignment: CDR1 SGHNT and CDR2 YENEEA. V lost 1 base and J lost 5, with 6 bases in between. This CDR3 has 13 amino acids. The CDR3 region has the DNA TGTGCCAGCAGCTTAGGCGAGCACAATGAGCAGTTCTTC. This gives the protein CASSLGEHNEQFF.

A single count supports this clone. The V call is TRBV5-1, the J call TRBJ2-7, with a weak D call TRBD2 (5 bases). Germline CDR1 reads SGHRS; CDR2 reads YFSETQ. This CDR3 is built from 15 residues. V lost 1 base and J lost 6, with 17 bases in between. CDR3 coding DNA: TGCGCCAGCAGCTTGCATTTCGGGTCAGGAGGCGAGCAGTACTTC. Translation: CASSLHFGSGGEQYF.

The chain combines TRBV5-4 with TRBJ2-7, with TRBD1 matching 10 bases. Trimming removed 4 bases from V and 5 bases from J; junction bases left unmatched: 12. This CDR3 has 16 amino acids. CDR1 is SGHNT, CDR2 YYREEE, per germline (reference sequence). In DNA, the CDR3 is TGTGCCAGCAGCGATCCCGCCGGGACAGGGGTCCACGAGCAGTACTTC. Translating gives CASSDPAGTGVHEQYF. The whole variable domain, remainder taken from reference TRBV5-4 and TRBJ2-7, is ETGVTQSPTHLIKTRGQQVTLRCSSQSGHNTVSWYQQALGQGPQFIFQYYREEENGRGNFPPRFSGLQFPNYSSELNVNALELDDSALYLCASSDPAGTGVHEQYFGPGTRLTVT.

The chain links TRBV9 to TRBJ2-2, with 7 bases aligning to TRBD2. Trimming removed 0 bases from V and 3 bases from J; junction bases left unmatched: 5. The CDR3 length is 16 residues. Germline CDR1 reads SGDLS; CDR2 reads YYNGEE. The CDR3 reads CASSVGKRDYTGELFF. CDR3 bases: TGTGCCAGCAGCGTAGGCAAGCGGGACTACACCGGGGAGCTGTTTTTT.

V usage is TRBV2 and J usage is TRBJ2-1, with D possibly being TRBD2 (5 bases). Germline loops: CDR1 SNHLY, CDR2 FYNNEI. This CDR3 comprises 15 residues. Between the trimmed V and J ends, which lost 2 bases and 13 bases, there was a span of 21 bases. In nucleotides, the CDR3 is TGTGCCAGCAGTGAAAGTCGCGTAGGACCGGGATCCCAGTTCTTC. Translating it yields CASSESRVGPGSQFF.

The chain has TRBV5-1 and TRBJ2-4, with 11 nucleotides matching TRBD2. J was trimmed by 13 bases and V by 0 bases; bases with no gene match: 12. CDR3 length equals 16 residues. Germline values: CDR1 SGHRS, CDR2 YFSETQ. This CDR3 reads CASSLGVAGGPELQYF. The CDR3 DNA reads TGCGCCAGCAGCTTGGGGGTAGCGGGAGGGCCGGAGTTACAGTACTTC.

This clone was seen once. This chain uses TRBV2 with TRBJ2-1; 10 nucleotides agree with TRBD2. The CDR3 loop spans 16 amino acids. Losses at the gene ends were 5 bases for V and 6 bases for J; bases not matched to a gene: 10. Germline assignment: CDR1 SNHLY and CDR2 FYNNEI. DNA of the CDR3: TGTGCCAGCAGTCTCTGGCTAGCGGGAGCCTTCAATGAGCAGTTCTTC. Translating gives CASSLWLAGAFNEQFF.

This sequence joins TRBV7-9 and TRBJ2-1, with 9 bases lining up with TRBD1. With V trimmed by 4 bases and J by 8 bases, 21 bases remained unmatched. CDR3 length equals 19 residues. The germline V gene has CDR1 SEHNR and CDR2 FQNEAQ (reference sequence). The CDR3: CASSSASWDRVRHNDEQFF. The CDR3 region has the DNA TGTGCCAGCAGCTCAGCTTCGTGGGACAGGGTTAGGCATAATGATGAGCAGTTCTTC.

V usage is TRBV5-4 and J usage is TRBJ2-7; 7 bases map to TRBD1. CDR3 size: 14 residues. The junction had 5 bases not matched to a gene; V was cut back by 3 bases and J by 2 bases. CDR1 is SGHNT and CDR2 is YYREEE in the germline V gene (reference sequence). CDR3 amino acids: CASSSKQGTYEQYF. As DNA, the CDR3 is TGTGCCAGCAGCTCCAAACAGGGGACCTACGAGCAGTACTTC.

The chain links TRBV6-5 to TRBJ2-7; TRBD1 might be the D (6 bases). The CDR3 is made up of 12 amino acids. The germline gives CDR1 MNHEY, CDR2 SVGAGI. V shed 6 bases and J shed 2 bases, with 8 bases lying between them. The CDR3: CASRDRTYEQYF. As DNA, the CDR3 is TGTGCCAGCAGGGACAGAACCTACGAGCAGTACTTC.

The V gene is TRBV18, the J gene TRBJ2-7; no reliable D call. The CDR3 consists of 13 residues. Germline CDR1 is KGHSH and CDR2 is LQKENI. Trimming cost V 5 bases and J 2 bases, with 10 bases left between them. The CDR3 is CASSRADTYEQYF. The CDR3 nucleotides read TGTGCCAGCTCAAGAGCTGATACCTACGAGCAGTACTTC.

The chain carries TRBV25-1 and TRBJ2-5, with 7 bases identical to TRBD1. There are 14 residues in the CDR3. Looked up from germline, CDR1 is MGHDK and CDR2 is SYGVNS. The junction had 5 bases not matched to a gene; V was cut back by 2 bases and J by 5 bases. CDR3 amino acids: CASSEPTGEETQYF. The DNA for the CDR3 is TGTGCCAGCAGTGAACCAACAGGGGAGGAGACCCAGTACTTC.

The chain's CDR3 is CASSSRGGVRDTQYF. The CDR3 bases are TGTGCCAGCAGCTCCCGGGGGGGAGTTAGGGATACGCAGTATTTT. The rearrangement uses TRBV7-9 and TRBJ2-3; 8 nucleotides agree with TRBD2. This CDR3 is 15 amino acids long. Germline lookup yields CDR1 SEHNR and CDR2 FQNEAQ (reference sequence). The ends lost 4 bases at V and 6 bases at J; junction bases unmatched: 9.

V usage is TRBV19 and J usage is TRBJ2-3; no clear D gene. Trimming took off 6 bases at V and 1 base at J, with 5 bases between the two ends. The germline V gene encodes CDR1 LNHDA and CDR2 SQIVND (reference sequence). This CDR3 comprises 12 residues. The CDR3 is CASRGGTDTQYF. The CDR3 DNA reads TGTGCCAGTAGGGGCGGCACAGATACGCAGTATTTT.

The chain is built from TRBV29-1 and TRBJ1-4; 11 bases align to TRBD1. The CDR3 is 16 residues long. CDR1 and CDR2 from the germline V gene are SQVTM and ANQGSEA. The trim removed 7 bases at V and 7 bases at J, leaving 14 bases unmatched. The CDR3 is CSATGTGGNGGEKLFF. The CDR3 DNA is TGCAGCGCCACCGGGACAGGGGGAAATGGTGGTGAAAAACTGTTTTTT.

This chain joins TRBV14 and TRBJ2-7; TRBD1 matches at 8 bases. The CDR3 extends over 17 amino acids. The V segment lost 0 bases and the J segment 2 bases; nucleotides outside the gene matches: 9. The germline V gene encodes CDR1 SGHDN and CDR2 FVKESK. The CDR3 region is CASSQDLRDRGPYEQYF. The CDR3 DNA reads as TGTGCCAGCAGCCAAGATCTTCGAGACAGGGGTCCCTACGAGCAGTACTTC.

As DNA, the CDR3 is TGTGCCAGCAGTGAATTGACTAGGGGAAATGAGCAGTTCTTC. This translates into CASSELTRGNEQFF. The chain uses TRBV2 and TRBJ2-1, with D possibly TRBD2 on 6 matching bases. This CDR3 contains 14 residues. Germline CDR1 is SNHLY and CDR2 is FYNNEI. Deletions cut 2 bases from V and 7 bases from J, with 12 bases between.

This clone was seen a few times. This chain links TRBV6-5 with TRBJ1-5; D not resolved. Germline CDR1 is MNHEY and CDR2 is SVGAGI. This CDR3 comprises 15 residues. Trimming took off 7 bases at V and 5 bases at J, with 18 bases between the two ends. The CDR3 reads CASIKTAGYDQPQHF. CDR3 nucleotides: TGTGCCAGCATTAAAACCGCCGGGTACGATCAGCCCCAGCATTTT.

The table lists this clone with many counts. CDR3 nucleotides: TGCGCCAGCAGCCGCGGACAGGCTGGAAACACCATATATTTT. This translates into CASSRGQAGNTIYF. This chain links TRBV5-1 with TRBJ1-3, with 7 nucleotides matching TRBD1. Germline V gene data show CDR1 as SGHRS and CDR2 as YFSETQ. Trimming cost V 4 bases and J 2 bases; bases outside gene matches: 3. This CDR3 region has 14 residues.

The rearrangement links TRBV2 to TRBJ2-7, with TRBD2 identical over 11 bases. Germline CDR1 and CDR2: SNHLY and FYNNEI. The V and J ends lost 9 bases and 3 bases, in that order; junction bases with no gene match: 4. The CDR3 is 13 amino acids. DNA of the CDR3: TGTGCCAGTTTTAGCGGGAGGGACTACGAGCAGTACTTC. Its protein product is CASFSGRDYEQYF.

This clone was counted once. The V and J genes are TRBV2 and TRBJ2-7; 7 bases fit TRBD2. This CDR3 contains 13 residues. The J segment lost 6 bases and the V segment lost 7 bases, leaving 9 bases of the junction unmatched. Germline lookup yields CDR1 SNHLY and CDR2 FYNNEI. In DNA form, the CDR3 reads TGTGCCAGCACCCGGGAGGAAGAAGGCGAGCAGTACTTC. Residues: CASTREEEGEQYF.

This clone was observed a single time. This rearrangement joins TRBV7-8 to TRBJ2-7, with D possibly TRBD1 on 6 matching bases. CDR3 size: 13 residues. V was clipped by 5 bases and J by 4 bases, with 12 bases between them. The germline V gene has CDR1 SGHVS and CDR2 FQNEAQ. The CDR3 DNA follows: TGTGCCAGCAGCATTTACAGGGCTTACGAGCAGTACTTC. Protein: CASSIYRAYEQYF.

In the case of this clone: The same CDR3 arises from other DNA sequences in this sample as well. The chain is built from TRBV2 and TRBJ2-7; 9 bases line up with TRBD2. The CDR3 contains 14 residues. CDR1 and CDR2 (germline): SNHLY, FYNNEI. Losses at the gene ends were 8 bases for V and 1 base for J; bases not matched to a gene: 6. The CDR3 spells CASRLAGGSYEQYF. The CDR3 nucleotides read TGTGCCAGCCGTCTTGCGGGAGGGTCCTACGAGCAGTACTTC.